One and the same sample provided the 25 T cell receptor beta chains below, sequenced in a study of T cells after yellow fever vaccination. TCRdb passed the 5' RACE reads through MiXCR, listing each CDR3 protein once. The sample includes about 170,000 distinct CDR3 sequences, approximately 6.2% seen only once; the top ten take about 2.7%. The sequenced sample was CD4+ T cells sorted from PBMCs, obtained on the day of the first yellow fever vaccination. Every receptor here comes from a man aged 18 to 30 who received the YFV17D yellow fever vaccine.

This clonotype was recorded many times. The chain combines TRBV5-5 with TRBJ1-2; D is perhaps TRBD1 (5 bases). V was shortened by 0 bases and J by 3 bases, with 18 bases between the two germline ends. Germline V CDR1 and CDR2: SGHKS, YYEKEE (reference sequence). There are 17 residues in the CDR3. The DNA for the CDR3 is TGTGCCAGCAGCTTGGATGTACTACCTCGGGGCTACTATGGCTACACCTTC. Translated, it gives CASSLDVLPRGYYGYTF.

This clonotype occurred a few times. J is TRBJ1-1 and V is TRBV28, with TRBD1 identical over 7 bases. V dropped 3 bases and J dropped 1; count of bases not matched to a gene: 14. The CDR3 extends over 18 amino acids. CDR1 MDHEN and CDR2 SYDVKM come from the germline V gene. CDR3 sequence: CASSLLLGTVTKNTEAFF. The CDR3 coding sequence is TGTGCCAGCAGTTTGCTCCTCGGGACAGTAACGAAGAACACTGAAGCTTTCTTT. Full variable domain (remainder filled in from reference TRBV28 and TRBJ1-1): DVKVTQSSRYLVKRTGEKVFLECVQDMDHENMFWYRQDPGLGLRLIYFSYDVKMKEKGDIPEGYSVSREKKERFSLILESASTNQTSMYLCASSLLLGTVTKNTEAFFGQGTRLTVV.

The chain uses TRBV19 and TRBJ1-5, with unresolved D. Per germline, CDR1 LNHDA and CDR2 SQIVND (reference sequence). With 5 bases removed from V and 5 bases from J, the gap between germline ends came to 10 bases. CDR3 size: 13 residues. CDR3 bases: TGTGCCAGTAGTCGGGCTGGGGATCAGCCCCAGCATTTT. This gives the protein CASSRAGDQPQHF. The complete variable domain, with remaining parts taken from reference TRBV19 and TRBJ1-5, reads DGGITQSPKYLFRKEGQNVTLSCEQNLNHDAMYWYRQDPGQGLRLIYYSQIVNDFQKGDIAEGYSVSREKKESFPLTVTSAQKNPTAFYLCASSRAGDQPQHFGDGTRLSIL.

The chain links TRBV5-1 to TRBJ1-1; D call uncertain. The CDR3 is made up of 14 amino acids. V shed 4 bases and J shed 7 bases, with 17 bases lying between them. The germline V gene encodes CDR1 SGHRS and CDR2 YFSETQ. CDR3 DNA sequence: TGCGCCAGCAGCCCGGCCGCCGGAACGAATGAAGCTTTCTTT. It specifies CASSPAAGTNEAFF.

This clonotype was recorded many times. The chain couples TRBV7-2 to TRBJ2-7; 10 positions match TRBD1. The CDR3 totals 15 residues. Per germline, CDR1 SGHTA and CDR2 FQGNSA. The V and J ends lost 0 bases and 6 bases, in that order; junction bases with no gene match: 5. The CDR3 here is CASSLAGQGYGEQYV. CDR3 DNA sequence: TGTGCCAGCAGCTTAGCGGGACAGGGGTACGGCGAGCAGTACGTC.

The table lists this clonotype with a few counts. The chain has TRBV7-9 and TRBJ1-2, with D perhaps TRBD1 (5 bases). Germline V gives CDR1 SEHNR, CDR2 FQNEAQ (reference sequence). The CDR3 runs 17 residues. V lost 4 bases and J 6 bases, leaving 24 bases between the germline ends. The CDR3 protein is CASSYSRMEIGGHGYTF. The CDR3 coding sequence is TGTGCCAGCAGCTACAGCCGAATGGAAATCGGGGGTCATGGCTACACCTTC.

This clonotype has ten or more counts. The genes are TRBV14 and TRBJ2-1, with D unresolved. The V gene's germline CDR1 is SGHDN and CDR2 FVKESK. The CDR3 contains 12 residues. The ends were cut back, 2 bases at V and 8 bases at J, with 7 bases in the middle. The CDR3 sequence: CASSQLSYEQFF. CDR3 nucleotide sequence: TGTGCCAGCAGCCAATTATCTTATGAGCAGTTCTTC.

A few counts support this clonotype. The chain has TRBV5-1 and TRBJ2-3; D gene unclear. Germline V gives CDR1 SGHRS, CDR2 YFSETQ. V gave up 5 bases and J gave up 4 bases, with 14 bases separating them. The CDR3 has 14 amino acids. The CDR3: CASRVSGSADTQYF. CDR3 DNA: TGCGCCAGCAGGGTTAGTGGGTCCGCAGATACGCAGTATTTT.

This clonotype was counted between two and nine times. The V call is TRBV4-3, the J call TRBJ2-2, with 10 nucleotides matching TRBD2. Germline V CDR1 and CDR2: LGHNA, YSLEER. V gave up 1 base and J gave up 4 bases; unmatched junction bases: 3. The length of the CDR3 is 16 residues. CDR3 amino acids: CASSQVSGGATGELFF. Here the CDR3 DNA reads TGCGCCAGCAGCCAAGTGAGCGGGGGGGCCACCGGGGAGCTGTTTTTT.

This clonotype was seen ten or more times. The chain is built from TRBV7-9 and TRBJ1-1; TRBD1 matches at 7 bases. With 5 bases clipped from V and 11 bases from J, the junction kept 5 bases outside the gene matches. The CDR3 is 11 amino acids. Per the germline V gene, CDR1 is SEHNR and CDR2 is FQNEAQ (reference sequence). The CDR3 DNA is TGTGCCAGCAGCCCGACAGGGCGTGCTTTCTTT. It codes for CASSPTGRAFF.

V gene TRBV20-1 combines with J gene TRBJ1-1; 7 bases are shared with TRBD1. Germline CDR1 reads DFQATT; CDR2 reads SNEGSKA (reference sequence). The CDR3 runs 12 residues. The junction had 3 bases not matched to a gene; V was cut back by 3 bases and J by 5 bases. CDR3 protein: CSARTGRTEAFF. DNA for the CDR3: TGCAGTGCTAGGACAGGGAGGACTGAAGCTTTCTTT.

This clonotype was recorded a few times. The CDR3 here is CASSPLTGLSYNEQFF. The CDR3 nucleotides read TGTGCCAGCAGTCCCCTTACAGGGCTCTCCTACAATGAGCAGTTCTTC. The rearrangement uses TRBV9 and TRBJ2-1; TRBD1 is a possible D gene (6 bases). The length of the CDR3 is 16 residues. Trimming shortened V by 5 bases and J by 0 bases, and 15 bases separated the two germline ends. Germline CDR1 reads SGDLS; CDR2 reads YYNGEE.

In its sample, this clonotype was seen a few times. The V call is TRBV20-1, the J call TRBJ1-4; a weak D match, TRBD1 (5 bases). Trimming stripped 2 bases from V and 8 bases from J, with 15 bases between. The CDR3 length is 14 residues. The germline V gene has CDR1 DFQATT and CDR2 SNEGSKA (reference sequence). CDR3 residues: CSARPLDIREKLFF. The CDR3 region has the DNA TGCAGTGCTAGACCTCTGGACATCAGGGAAAAACTGTTTTTT.

This clonotype was seen ten or more times. The rearrangement links TRBV20-1 to TRBJ1-4, with a possible D match to TRBD1 (6 bases). V dropped 6 bases and J dropped 11 bases, with 13 bases sitting between them. This CDR3 contains 11 residues. Germline V gene sequence: CDR1 DFQATT, CDR2 SNEGSKA (reference sequence). The CDR3 sequence: CSARGGQKLFF. The DNA of the CDR3 is TGCAGTGCCCGTGGGGGGCAGAAACTGTTTTTT.

This clonotype has ten or more counts. This rearrangement joins TRBV18 to TRBJ1-2, with D perhaps matching TRBD1 (5 bases). The CDR3 sequence is 14 residues long. The V gene lost 8 bases and the J gene lost 5 bases, with 18 bases spanning the gap. The germline CDR1 and CDR2 sequences are KGHSH and LQKENI. CDR3 protein: CASARDGSLYGYTF. DNA for the CDR3: TGTGCCAGCGCAAGGGACGGCTCTTTGTATGGCTACACCTTC.

This clonotype was counted ten times or more. The genes are TRBV6-1 and TRBJ2-2; possibly TRBD1 or TRBD2 for D (6 bases each). Germline V gene data show CDR1 as MNHNS and CDR2 as SASEGT. This CDR3 has 15 amino acids. Trimming stripped 8 bases from V and 4 bases from J, with 17 bases between. The CDR3 spells CASLKSGGGTGELFF. The CDR3 DNA is TGTGCCAGCTTAAAGAGCGGAGGGGGCACCGGGGAGCTGTTTTTT.

This clonotype was counted at least ten times. The rearrangement links TRBV20-1 to TRBJ2-1; D gene uncertain. V shed 1 base and J shed 3 bases, with 7 bases lying between them. This CDR3 has 13 amino acids. Germline V gives CDR1 DFQATT, CDR2 SNEGSKA (reference sequence). The CDR3: CSARGVRYNEQFF. In DNA, the CDR3 is TGCAGTGCTAGAGGGGTGCGCTACAATGAGCAGTTCTTC.

This clonotype appeared many times. This rearrangement joins TRBV12-3 or TRBV12-4 to TRBJ1-1, with 9 bases lining up with TRBD1. There are 14 residues in the CDR3. The V gene end was trimmed by 1 base and the J gene end by 4 bases; junction bases not matched to a gene: 1. The CDR3 DNA reads TGTGCCAGCAGTTTAGTGACAGGGGGCACTGAAGCTTTCTTT. This gives the protein CASSLVTGGTEAFF.

Many counts were recorded for this clonotype. This sequence joins TRBV7-2 and TRBJ2-3; D is unclear. Trimming took off 2 bases at V and 6 bases at J, with 6 bases between the two ends. CDR1 is SGHTA, CDR2 FQGNSA, per germline. The CDR3 covers 12 residues. The CDR3 spells CASSLRLDTQYF. CDR3 sequence (DNA): TGTGCCAGCAGCTTACGGCTTGATACGCAGTATTTT.

Ten or more counts support this clonotype. This sequence joins TRBV11-2 and TRBJ2-7, with D possibly matching TRBD1 (6 bases). The CDR3 has 18 residues. Germline CDR1 reads SGHAT; CDR2 reads FQNNGV. V was shortened by 0 bases and J by 3 bases, with 21 bases between the two germline ends. The CDR3 region has the DNA TGTGCCAGCAGCTTAGATGCCAGGGGCCCTCAACACCGCTACGAGCAGTACTTC. Its translation is CASSLDARGPQHRYEQYF. The whole variable domain, filled in from reference TRBV11-2 and TRBJ2-7, reads EAGVAQSPRYKIIEKRQSVAFWCNPISGHATLYWYQQILGQGPKLLIQFQNNGVVDDSQLPKDRFSAERLKGVDSTLKIQPAKLEDSAVYLCASSLDARGPQHRYEQYFGPGTRLTVT.

This clonotype was detected a few times. This chain joins TRBV7-2 and TRBJ2-3; 11 bases fit TRBD2. CDR3 size: 14 residues. Per the germline V gene, CDR1 is SGHTA and CDR2 is FQGNSA. Trimming took 5 bases from V and 5 from J; bases not matched to a gene: 3. The CDR3 region is CASSLSGGVDTQYF. CDR3 DNA: TGTGCCAGCAGCCTTAGCGGGGGGGTAGATACGCAGTATTTT. Supplemented by reference TRBV7-2 and TRBJ2-3, the full variable domain reads GAGVSQSPSNKVTEKGKDVELRCDPISGHTALYWYRQSLGQGLEFLIYFQGNSAPDKSGLPSDRFSAERTGGSVSTLTIQRTQQEDSAVYLCASSLSGGVDTQYFGPGTRLTVL.

This clonotype was seen repeatedly, ten times or more. V gene TRBV20-1 combines with J gene TRBJ2-5; 8 nucleotides align to TRBD1. CDR1 DFQATT and CDR2 SNEGSKA come from the germline V gene (reference sequence). This CDR3 comprises 13 residues. After removal of 6 bases from V and 2 bases from J, the junction contained 5 bases not matched to a gene. Here the CDR3 DNA reads TGCAGTGCCCCTGGACAGGGACAAGAGACCCAGTACTTC. Its translation: CSAPGQGQETQYF.

This clonotype has just a few counts. This chain connects TRBV7-6 to TRBJ1-1; 8 bases are shared with TRBD1. The trim removed 5 bases at V and 5 bases at J, leaving 7 bases unmatched. In germline, CDR1 is SGHVS, CDR2 FNYEAQ. The CDR3 totals 14 residues. DNA for the CDR3: TGTGCCAGCAGCGCAACAGGGGGGGAGACTGAAGCTTTCTTT. Translated, it gives CASSATGGETEAFF.

This clonotype was detected a few times. The rearrangement links TRBV30 to TRBJ2-4; the D is unclear. V lost 8 bases to trimming and J lost 1 base, with 12 bases between them. The CDR3 loop spans 13 amino acids. Germline CDR1 and CDR2: GTSNPN and SVGIG (reference sequence). The CDR3 is CAAARRAKNIQYF. The CDR3 DNA sequence: TGTGCCGCCGCGCGCAGGGCCAAAAACATTCAGTACTTC.

This clonotype was counted only a few times. The chain carries TRBV19 and TRBJ1-1, with no clear D. V gave up 7 bases and J gave up 1 base, with 7 bases separating them. The CDR3 is 12 residues long. The germline V gene encodes CDR1 LNHDA and CDR2 SQIVND (reference sequence). The CDR3 loop reads CASTPRNTEAFF. The CDR3 nucleotides read TGTGCCAGTACCCCCCGGAACACTGAAGCTTTCTTT. The full variable domain, rest sourced from reference TRBV19 and TRBJ1-1, is DGGITQSPKYLFRKEGQNVTLSCEQNLNHDAMYWYRQDPGQGLRLIYYSQIVNDFQKGDIAEGYSVSREKKESFPLTVTSAQKNPTAFYLCASTPRNTEAFFGQGTRLTVV.